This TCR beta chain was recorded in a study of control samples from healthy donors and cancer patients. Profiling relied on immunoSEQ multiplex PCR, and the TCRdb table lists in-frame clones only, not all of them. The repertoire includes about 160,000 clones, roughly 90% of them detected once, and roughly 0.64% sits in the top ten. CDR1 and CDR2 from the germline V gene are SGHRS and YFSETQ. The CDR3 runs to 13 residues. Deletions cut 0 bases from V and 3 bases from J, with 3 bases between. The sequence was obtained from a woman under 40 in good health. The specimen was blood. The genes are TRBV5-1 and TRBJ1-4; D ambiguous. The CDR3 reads CASSLDPNEKLFF. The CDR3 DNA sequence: TGCGCCAGCAGCTTGGACCCTAATGAAAAACTGTTTTTT.